A single sample gave rise to the 25 T cell receptor beta chains below, sequenced in a study of human T cells and chemical hapten exposure. Time point here: patch test 2, 6 weeks after DPC sensitization. The treatment here: therapeutic diphenylcyclopropenone sensitization with weekly scalp DPC. TCRdb re-derived calls from the RACE reads in MiXCR, one entry per CDR3 protein. The repertoire consists of a few hundred thousand distinct CDR3 sequences, with about 6% occurring once and the leading ten covering less than 6.5%. Here the sequenced sample was whole blood, taken in connection with sensitization to the hapten diphenylcyclopropenone (DPC). The receptors were sampled from a woman between 18 and 30 years old with alopecia areata. Some clones in this sample may be carry-over from other donors' samples.

The chain uses TRBV2 and TRBJ2-3; D possibly corresponds to TRBD2 (5 bases). The germline V and J ends were trimmed by 3 bases and 1 base, with 8 bases remaining between them. The germline CDR1 and CDR2 sequences are SNHLY and FYNNEI. The CDR3 is 14 amino acids. The CDR3 protein is CASSEDSRTDTQYF. Written as DNA, the CDR3 is TGTGCCAGCAGTGAGGACTCCCGCACAGATACGCAGTATTTT.

A word on this clonotype: This may stem from a read error, because a much larger clone lies one nucleotide away. The chain uses TRBV6-1 and TRBJ1-6, with D unclear. Per the germline V gene, CDR1 is MNHNS and CDR2 is SASEGT. Trimming removed 2 bases from V and 14 bases from J, with 16 bases in between. This CDR3 spans 14 amino acids. This CDR3 reads CASSEPYRTMSLHF. The CDR3 DNA is TGTGCCAGCAGTGAACCTTATCGGACCATGTCCCTCCACTTT.

This clonotype was counted a few times. The chain links TRBV4-3 to TRBJ2-3; 10 bases are shared with TRBD2. This CDR3 has 18 residues. V trimming: 0 bases; J trimming: 1 base; junction bases outside the gene matches: 7. Looked up from germline, CDR1 is LGHNA and CDR2 is YSLEER. CDR3 amino acids: CASSQDIGAGGRTDTQYF. CDR3 in DNA: TGCGCCAGCAGCCAAGATATAGGAGCGGGGGGGCGCACAGATACGCAGTATTTT.

This clonotype has ten or more counts. J is TRBJ2-5 and V is TRBV6-5, with 10 bases aligning to TRBD2. The ends lost 6 bases at V and 3 bases at J; junction bases unmatched: 4. Germline V gene data show CDR1 as MNHEY and CDR2 as SVGAGI. The CDR3 length is 14 residues. Written as DNA, the CDR3 is TGTGCCAGCAGCGACACTAGCGGGGAAGAGACCCAGTACTTC. It encodes CASSDTSGEETQYF.

Many counts were recorded for this clonotype. The rearrangement links TRBV20-1 to TRBJ1-1, with 7 bases aligning to TRBD1. V was pared by 5 bases and J by 3 bases, with 6 bases of the junction left unmatched. The germline V gene encodes CDR1 DFQATT and CDR2 SNEGSKA (reference sequence). The CDR3 contains 13 residues. The chain's CDR3 is CSAGNRGDTEAFF. Written as DNA, the CDR3 is TGCAGTGCTGGTAACAGGGGCGACACTGAAGCTTTCTTT.

The chain links TRBV29-1 to TRBJ1-2; maybe TRBD1 (6 bases). This CDR3 spans 12 amino acids. Trimming left V 4 bases short and J 4 bases short, with 10 bases between. Germline V gene sequence: CDR1 SQVTM, CDR2 ANQGSEA. CDR3 sequence: CSVGQVGYGYTF. DNA for the CDR3: TGCAGCGTTGGACAGGTTGGCTATGGCTACACCTTC.

This clonotype appeared a few times. V is TRBV10-3 and J is TRBJ2-3; 8 bases are shared with TRBD2. The CDR3 runs to 14 residues. The junction had 9 bases not matched to a gene; V was cut back by 6 bases and J by 7 bases. Germline V gene data show CDR1 as ENHRY and CDR2 as SYGVKD. The CDR3 here is CAISGGASKNTQYF. CDR3 nucleotide sequence: TGTGCCATCAGCGGGGGGGCCAGTAAGAATACGCAGTATTTT.

This sequence joins TRBV20-1 and TRBJ2-5, with TRBD2 identical over 11 bases. Per the germline V gene, CDR1 is DFQATT and CDR2 is SNEGSKA (reference sequence). There are 14 residues in the CDR3. With V trimmed by 3 bases and J by 13 bases, 13 bases remained unmatched. CDR3 amino acids: CSARSASGGPVGYF. The CDR3 DNA reads as TGCAGTGCTAGGAGCGCTAGCGGGGGGCCCGTAGGGTACTTC.

This clonotype has at least ten counts. V usage is TRBV7-9 and J usage is TRBJ1-3, with D uncertain. V was cut by 8 bases and J by 1 base, with 12 bases left in between. Germline V CDR1 and CDR2: SEHNR, FQNEAQ (reference sequence). The CDR3 is made up of 14 amino acids. CDR3 in amino acids: CASFRIGSGNTIYF. In nucleotides, the CDR3 is TGTGCCAGCTTTAGGATTGGGTCTGGAAACACCATATATTTT.

This clonotype was counted between two and nine times. This chain links TRBV12-3 or TRBV12-4 with TRBJ1-2; 9 bases are shared with TRBD1. V lost 5 bases and J lost 6; bases outside the gene matches: 7. This CDR3 has 14 residues. This chain's CDR3 is CASSHRGLGDGYTF. The CDR3 region has the DNA TGTGCCAGCAGTCACAGGGGGCTAGGGGATGGCTACACCTTC.

A few counts support this clonotype. The V and J genes are TRBV10-3 and TRBJ1-1; maybe TRBD1 (5 bases). CDR3 length equals 13 residues. The V and J ends lost 8 bases and 11 bases respectively, with 21 bases between them. The germline V gene has CDR1 ENHRY and CDR2 SYGVKD. The CDR3 protein is CAIGAGGQGRAFF. CDR3 DNA sequence: TGTGCCATCGGGGCCGGCGGGCAGGGAAGGGCTTTCTTT.

This clonotype was picked up a small number of times. The genes are TRBV19 and TRBJ2-1; TRBD1 aligns across 7 bases. The V gene end was trimmed by 1 base and the J gene end by 13 bases; junction bases not matched to a gene: 7. The CDR3 is made up of 13 amino acids. CDR1 is LNHDA and CDR2 is SQIVND in the germline V gene (reference sequence). This CDR3 is CASSIGQGLTQFF. CDR3 sequence (DNA): TGTGCCAGTAGTATAGGACAGGGTCTGACCCAGTTCTTC.

This clonotype showed up just a few times. The V gene is TRBV7-2, the J gene TRBJ2-3; TRBD2 matches 9 bases. The CDR3 consists of 16 residues. Trimming removed 5 bases from V and 3 bases from J; junction bases left unmatched: 9. From germline, CDR1 is SGHTA and CDR2 FQGNSA. CDR3 bases: TGTGCCAGCAGCGCGCGGGGCGGGGGGGCAACAGATACGCAGTATTTT. Translation gives CASSARGGGATDTQYF.

The chain couples TRBV20-1 to TRBJ2-2, with D unclear. V lost 3 bases and J lost 5, with 13 bases in between. From germline, CDR1 is DFQATT and CDR2 SNEGSKA (reference sequence). This CDR3 region has 14 residues. CDR3 amino acids: CSASFIRETGELFF. For the CDR3, the DNA is TGCAGTGCTAGTTTCATAAGAGAAACCGGGGAGCTGTTTTTT.

This clonotype was counted only a few times. V usage is TRBV12-3 or TRBV12-4 and J usage is TRBJ1-2, with 10 bases fitting TRBD1. The CDR3 contains 14 residues. Germline trimming cut 7 bases from V and 4 bases from J; bases unmatched to any gene: 6. The CDR3 nucleotides read TGTGCCAGCACCTCCGGGACAGGGGTCTATGGCTACACCTTC. This encodes CASTSGTGVYGYTF.

The sample holds many counts of this clonotype. V usage is TRBV6-1 and J usage is TRBJ1-2; a weak D match, TRBD1 (5 bases). The germline V gene has CDR1 MNHNS and CDR2 SASEGT. This CDR3 has 16 residues. Trimming pared 1 base from V and 5 bases from J, leaving 17 bases between. The CDR3 DNA reads TGTGCCAGCAGTGAAGAGTGGCAGGGAGGGAGGTATGGCTACACCTTC. Translated: CASSEEWQGGRYGYTF.

This clonotype was picked up a small number of times. Here the CDR3 reads CASTFGQGLGGYTF. The CDR3 bases are TGTGCCAGCACCTTTGGACAGGGGCTTGGTGGCTACACCTTC. The chain couples TRBV4-2 to TRBJ1-2, with 9 positions matching TRBD1. Germline lookup yields CDR1 LGHNA and CDR2 YNFKEQ. The junction had 10 bases not matched to a gene; V was cut back by 7 bases and J by 7 bases. This CDR3 has 14 residues.

This chain links TRBV24-1 with TRBJ2-5; 9 nucleotides align to TRBD1. This CDR3 spans 13 amino acids. CDR1 is KGHDR and CDR2 is SFDVKD in the germline V gene. The V segment lost 10 bases and the J segment 2 bases; nucleotides outside the gene matches: 4. CDR3 residues: CATGQGSQETQYF. In DNA, the CDR3 is TGTGCCACTGGACAGGGGAGTCAAGAGACCCAGTACTTC.

This clonotype occurred a few times. The chain combines TRBV12-3 or TRBV12-4 with TRBJ1-5; perhaps TRBD1 as D (5 bases). The CDR3 consists of 15 residues. V lost 7 bases, J lost 5 bases, and 18 bases lay in between. CDR3 bases: TGTGCCAGCACCTCAACGGGTCGAGGGGATCAGCCCCAGCATTTT. Translation gives CASTSTGRGDQPQHF.

This clonotype occurred a few times. This sequence joins TRBV20-1 and TRBJ2-3; D is uncertain. V was pared by 3 bases and J by 4 bases, with 8 bases between. CDR3 length equals 12 residues. CDR1 DFQATT and CDR2 SNEGSKA come from the germline V gene (reference sequence). Here the CDR3 reads CSARQESDTQYF. DNA of the CDR3: TGCAGTGCTAGGCAGGAATCAGATACGCAGTATTTT.

The rearrangement links TRBV4-1 to TRBJ2-3; TRBD1 matches at 9 bases. V dropped 3 bases and J dropped 7; count of bases not matched to a gene: 11. The CDR3 runs 16 residues. Germline CDR1 MGHRA, CDR2 YSYEKL. As DNA, the CDR3 is TGCGCCAGCAGCCATACACACGGACAGGGGCAAAATACGCAGTATTTT. Translated, it gives CASSHTHGQGQNTQYF.

In this sample, this clonotype turned up a few times. The gene calls are TRBV6-5 and TRBJ2-3; unclear D gene. Germline CDR1 MNHEY, CDR2 SVGAGI. V shed 2 bases and J shed 4 bases, with 13 bases lying between them. This CDR3 contains 15 residues. The CDR3 loop is CASSYEPRGADTQYF. CDR3 DNA sequence: TGTGCCAGCAGTTACGAGCCACGAGGCGCAGATACGCAGTATTTT.

This clonotype was recorded at least ten times. The rearrangement joins TRBV29-1 to TRBJ1-1; TRBD1 aligns across 9 bases. CDR3 length: 13 residues. The ends lost 3 bases at V and 4 bases at J; junction bases unmatched: 3. The germline V gene has CDR1 SQVTM and CDR2 ANQGSEA. The CDR3 sequence is CSVEGQGLTEAFF. The DNA for the CDR3 is TGCAGCGTTGAGGGACAGGGCCTCACTGAAGCTTTCTTT.

This clonotype was counted between two and nine times. The gene calls are TRBV6-2 or TRBV6-3 and TRBJ2-3; no clear D. The CDR3 has 14 residues. The germline gives CDR1 MNHEY, CDR2 SVGEGT. The germline V and J ends were trimmed by 0 bases and 5 bases, with 9 bases remaining between them. The CDR3 coding sequence is TGTGCCAGCAGTTACTCACAGTTAAGAGATACGCAGTATTTT. Its protein is CASSYSQLRDTQYF.

This clonotype was found a few times. CDR3 region: CASRSPRGAEAFF. For the CDR3, the DNA is TGTGCCAGCAGGAGCCCCCGGGGCGCTGAAGCTTTCTTT. The chain uses TRBV6-5 and TRBJ1-1, with a possible D match to TRBD1 (5 bases). Germline V lookup: CDR1 MNHEY, CDR2 SVGAGI. This CDR3 is 13 amino acids long. The V end lost 6 bases, the J end lost 6 bases, and 14 bases lay between the germline ends.